Detailed here is one TCR beta chain. It lacks a known antigen. No clone much larger than this one lies a single base away; base qualities are absent. Inclusion was restricted to participants for whom at least one PBMC sample before ART initiation and at least two post-ART samples were available. Every participant with HIV received treatment in the United States of America. Before DNA extraction, cryopreserved samples of about 0.95-10 million PBMC were thawed and then washed. At the time of the earliest PBMC sample, participants with HIV were aged between about 20 and 54 years. Per participant, PBMC samples came from 1-4 timepoints prior to ART initiation and 2-8 timepoints following ART initiation, for a median of 7 samples. For every participant, serial HIV viral load, CD4+ T-cell count, ART history and demographic data were obtained. A Qiagen kit on a QIAcube was used to extract genomic DNA from unsorted PBMC, with samples processed in batches of 12.

The data stem from a study of long-term antiretroviral therapy in people with HIV (dated by TCRdb to between 2020 and 2023). Notes on the research overall: The earliest samples were collected about a decade before the 2015 WHO recommendation for immediate ART, when ART was typically delayed until CD4 counts fell. This retrospective serial study examined whether starting ART and sustained HIV suppression were associated with changes in the composition and diversity of the TRB repertoire in peripheral blood. About 35% of the 30 participants with HIV were female. From a few dozen adults with confirmed HIV infection, the cohort provided 150 to 200 cryopreserved PBMC samples, gathered serially across a mean of approximately six years (range 1-12). No cross-contamination during QIAcube processing was shown when test extractions of a monoclonal T-cell line were performed alongside a few dozen polyclonal samples. The full study reports these points: The samples span the years 2004 to 2017, and the ART regimens used at that time may not be as effective as current regimens. No data were available on ART adherence, viral resistance or therapy changes, limiting inferences about post-ART repertoire changes. Because pre-ART samples had limited cell numbers, unsorted PBMC were profiled rather than sorted CD4+ and CD8+ T cells. Narrower CDR3 length ranges were observed in HIV repertoires than in controls, and an antigen-experienced repertoire with only a slight naive shift after ART was suggested by the network structure. At every time point, the repertoire was dominated by expanded TRB clones first identified before ART initiation, although this dominance fluctuated and, in many PLHIV, declined after ART. Starting ART was linked to a significant rise in TRB diversity, yet even with long-term ART the diversity remained significantly lower than in transplant donor controls. Since PBMC availability was limited, sequencing covered only the TCR beta chain, with no alpha chain pairing.

The immunoSEQ hsTCRB v3.0 assay was used at survey level resolution to sequence the TRB variable region. TRB sequencing targeted a depth of about 40,000-50,000 T-cell genomes per sample. An Illumina MiSeq with a v3 150-cycle kit was used to sequence the pooled TRB libraries. From the authors' description of their analysis: Analysis of repertoires was carried out in R inside a reproducible Nextflow workflow spanning QC, data transformation and analysis. LymphoSeq2, an R package for exploring AIRR-Seq data, was used to implement custom analyses. A handful of samples yielding fewer than 5000 total TRB sequences were excluded, leaving approximately 200 analyzed HIV repertoires. Of the roughly 180 retained HIV repertoires, about 60 were collected before and approximately 130 after ART initiation. Repertoires were downsampled to 5000 TRB nucleotide sequences, with summary statistics averaged over 100 downsampling iterations. The analysis kept only TRB sequences whose CDR3 regions were at least seven amino acids long. Diversity was measured with a Shannon entropy-derived clonality score and the Gini coefficient. In the repertoire networks, any two of the top 5000 CDR3 amino acid sequences were linked whenever the two sequences differed by an edit distance of one. GLIPH2 predicted antigen specificity groups and MHC restriction for TRB CDR3 amino acid sequences. To flag known CMV, EBV, HIV or tissue antigen associations, CDR3 amino acid sequences were matched against VDJdb and McPAS-TCR. Pre-ART, post-ART and control groups were compared with Wilcoxon signed-rank tests and Holm-Bonferroni correction. TCRdb provides this immuneACCESS table in a form limited to in-frame rearrangements. Some clones are lacking; in checked studies, under half of them reflect an unresolved V gene, and why the rest are absent is not known. D and trimming come from the DNA, and the V and J calls and clone size come from that table. For this sample there are 15,000 to 20,000 clones; around three quarters appear just once. The top ten hold approximately 11% of the sample.

The sample in question was unsorted PBMCs, obtained 2.3 years after starting antiretroviral therapy. The sequence derives from a middle-aged woman with HIV.

Read as DNA, the sequence is TGTGCCAGCAGCTTGGACAGGGGAAGTGGAAACACCATATATTTT. It specifies CASSLDRGSGNTIYF. The chain is encoded by TRBV5-4 joined to TRBJ1-3; 7 bases in the middle match TRBD1. CDR1 SGHNT and CDR2 YYREEE were looked up in the germline V gene (reference sequence). Trimming takes 0 bases off V and 3 bases off J; junction bases not matched to a gene: 3. The CDR3 holds 15 amino acids from the cysteine to the phenylalanine. The entry retains the CDR3 DNA only, 45 bases that are in frame from base 1.